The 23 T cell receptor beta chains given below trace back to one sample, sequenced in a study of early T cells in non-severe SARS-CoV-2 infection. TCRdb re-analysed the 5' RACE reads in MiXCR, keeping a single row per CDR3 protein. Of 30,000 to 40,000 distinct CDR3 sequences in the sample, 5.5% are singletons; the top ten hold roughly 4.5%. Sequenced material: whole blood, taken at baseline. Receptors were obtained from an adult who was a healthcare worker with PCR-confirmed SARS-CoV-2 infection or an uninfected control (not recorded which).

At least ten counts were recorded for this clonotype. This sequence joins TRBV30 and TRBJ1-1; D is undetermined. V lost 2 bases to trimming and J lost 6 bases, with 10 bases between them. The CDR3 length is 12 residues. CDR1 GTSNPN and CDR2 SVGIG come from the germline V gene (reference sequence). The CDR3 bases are TGTGCCTGGAGTCCCGACGAATCTGAAGCTTTCTTT. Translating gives CAWSPDESEAFF. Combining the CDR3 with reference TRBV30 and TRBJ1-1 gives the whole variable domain SQTIHQWPATLVQPVGSPLSLECTVEGTSNPNLYWYRQAAGRGLQLLFYSVGIGQISSEVPQNLSASRPQDRQFILSSKKLLLSDSGFYLCAWSPDESEAFFGQGTRLTVV.

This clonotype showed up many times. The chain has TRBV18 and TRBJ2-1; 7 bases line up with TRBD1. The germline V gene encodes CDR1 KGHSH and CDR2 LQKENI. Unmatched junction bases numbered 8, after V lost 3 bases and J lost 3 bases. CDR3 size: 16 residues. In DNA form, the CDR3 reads TGTGCCAGCTCACCGACGGGACAGCCACTCTACAATGAGCAGTTCTTC. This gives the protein CASSPTGQPLYNEQFF.

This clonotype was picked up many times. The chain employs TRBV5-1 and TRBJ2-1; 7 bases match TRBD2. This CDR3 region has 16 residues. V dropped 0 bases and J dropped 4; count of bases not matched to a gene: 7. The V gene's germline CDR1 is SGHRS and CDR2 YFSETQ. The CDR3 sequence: CASSLVQSSGYNEQFF. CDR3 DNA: TGCGCCAGCAGCTTGGTCCAGTCTAGCGGATACAATGAGCAGTTCTTC.

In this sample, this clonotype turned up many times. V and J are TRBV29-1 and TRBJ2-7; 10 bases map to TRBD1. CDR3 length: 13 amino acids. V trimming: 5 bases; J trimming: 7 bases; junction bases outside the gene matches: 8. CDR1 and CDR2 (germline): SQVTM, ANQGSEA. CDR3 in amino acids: CSVLRQGAVEQYF. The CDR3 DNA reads TGCAGCGTTCTCAGACAGGGGGCGGTTGAGCAGTACTTC.

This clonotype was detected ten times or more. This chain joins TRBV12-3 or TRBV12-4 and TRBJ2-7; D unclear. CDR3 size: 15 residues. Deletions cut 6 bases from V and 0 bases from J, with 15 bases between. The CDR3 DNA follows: TGTGCCAGCAGCTCTCGCCCGACGAGCTCCTACGAGCAGTACTTC. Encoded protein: CASSSRPTSSYEQYF.

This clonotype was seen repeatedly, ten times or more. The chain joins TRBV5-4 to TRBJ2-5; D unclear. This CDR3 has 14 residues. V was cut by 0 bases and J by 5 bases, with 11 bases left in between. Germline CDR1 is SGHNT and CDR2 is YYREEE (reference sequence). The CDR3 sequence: CASSLEGIRETQYF. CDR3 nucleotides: TGTGCCAGCAGCTTGGAAGGGATCAGGGAGACCCAGTACTTC.

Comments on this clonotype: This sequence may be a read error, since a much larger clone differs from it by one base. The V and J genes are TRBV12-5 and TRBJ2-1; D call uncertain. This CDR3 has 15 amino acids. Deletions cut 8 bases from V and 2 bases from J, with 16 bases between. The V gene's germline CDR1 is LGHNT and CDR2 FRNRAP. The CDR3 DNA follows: TGTGCTAGTACGGGTCGGCGTAGCACCTACAATGAGCAGTTCTTC. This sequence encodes CASTGRRSTYNEQFF.

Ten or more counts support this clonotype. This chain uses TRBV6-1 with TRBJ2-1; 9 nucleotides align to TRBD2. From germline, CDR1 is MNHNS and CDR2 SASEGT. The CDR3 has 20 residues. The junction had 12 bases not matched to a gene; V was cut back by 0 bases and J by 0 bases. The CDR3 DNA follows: TGTGCCAGCAGTGAAGCGGGGCTAGCGGGGATTGGGAGCTCCTACAATGAGCAGTTCTTC. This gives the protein CASSEAGLAGIGSSYNEQFF.

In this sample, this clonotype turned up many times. The CDR3 coding sequence is TGCAGCGTTGAAGGGGGGTATGGCTACACCTTC. Its protein is CSVEGGYGYTF. The rearrangement links TRBV29-1 to TRBJ1-2, with D possibly TRBD1 on 5 matching bases. In germline, CDR1 is SQVTM, CDR2 ANQGSEA. The ends were cut back, 1 base at V and 5 bases at J, with 5 bases in the middle. CDR3 length: 11 amino acids.

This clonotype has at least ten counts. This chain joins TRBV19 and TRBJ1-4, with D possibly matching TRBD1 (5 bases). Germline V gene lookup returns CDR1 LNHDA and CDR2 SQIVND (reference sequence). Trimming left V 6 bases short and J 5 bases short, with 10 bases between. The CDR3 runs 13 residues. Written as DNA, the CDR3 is TGTGCCAGTAGAACTGGGGGAAATGAAAAACTGTTTTTT. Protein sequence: CASRTGGNEKLFF.

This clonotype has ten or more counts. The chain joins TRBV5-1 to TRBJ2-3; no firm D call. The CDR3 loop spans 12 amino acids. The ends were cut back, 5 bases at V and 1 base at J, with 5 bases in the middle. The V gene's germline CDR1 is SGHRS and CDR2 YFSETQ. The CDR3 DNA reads TGCGCCAGCAGGGGCGGCACAGATACGCAGTATTTT. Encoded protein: CASRGGTDTQYF.

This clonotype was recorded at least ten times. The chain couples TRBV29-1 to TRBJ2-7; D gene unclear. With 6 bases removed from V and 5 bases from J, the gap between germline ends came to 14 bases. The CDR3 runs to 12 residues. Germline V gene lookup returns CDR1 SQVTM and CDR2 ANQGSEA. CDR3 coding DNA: TGCAGCGTGGTTCTGGGGAACCACGAGCAGTACTTC. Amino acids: CSVVLGNHEQYF.

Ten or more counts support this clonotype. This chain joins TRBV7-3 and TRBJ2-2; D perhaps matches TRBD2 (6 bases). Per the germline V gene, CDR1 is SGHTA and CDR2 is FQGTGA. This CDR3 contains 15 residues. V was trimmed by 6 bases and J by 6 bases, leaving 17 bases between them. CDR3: CASSIVGGSSGELFF. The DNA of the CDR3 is TGTGCCAGCAGTATCGTGGGGGGTTCTTCCGGGGAGCTGTTTTTT. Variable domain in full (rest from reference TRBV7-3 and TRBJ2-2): GAGVSQTPSNKVTEKGKYVELRCDPISGHTALYWYRQSLGQGPEFLIYFQGTGAADDSGLPNDRFFAVRPEGSVSTLKIQRTERGDSAVYLCASSIVGGSSGELFFGEGSRLTVL.

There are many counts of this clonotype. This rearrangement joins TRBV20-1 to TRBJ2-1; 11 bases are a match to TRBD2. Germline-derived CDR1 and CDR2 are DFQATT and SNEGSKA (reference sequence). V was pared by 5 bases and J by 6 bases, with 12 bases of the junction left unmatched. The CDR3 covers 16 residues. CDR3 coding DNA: TGCAGTGCTCGCCGTGGTATTAGCGGGGGGGCCAATGAGCAGTTCTTC. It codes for CSARRGISGGANEQFF.

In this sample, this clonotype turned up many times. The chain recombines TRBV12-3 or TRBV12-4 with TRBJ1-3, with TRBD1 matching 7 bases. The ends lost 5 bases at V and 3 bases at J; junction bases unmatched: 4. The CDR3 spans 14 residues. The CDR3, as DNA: TGTGCCAGCAGTGAGACAGGGTTTGGAAACACCATATATTTT. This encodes CASSETGFGNTIYF.

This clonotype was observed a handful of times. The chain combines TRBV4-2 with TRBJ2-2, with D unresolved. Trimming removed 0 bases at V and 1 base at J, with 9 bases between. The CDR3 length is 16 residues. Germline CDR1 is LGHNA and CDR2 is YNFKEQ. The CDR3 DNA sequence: TGTGCCAGCAGCCAAGAAAGACTGATGAACACCGGGGAGCTGTTTTTT. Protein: CASSQERLMNTGELFF.

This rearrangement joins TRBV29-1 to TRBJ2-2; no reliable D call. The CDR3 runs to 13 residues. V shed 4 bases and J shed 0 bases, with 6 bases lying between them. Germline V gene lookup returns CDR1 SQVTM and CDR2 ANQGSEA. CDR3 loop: CSVAGANTGELFF. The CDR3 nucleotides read TGCAGCGTTGCAGGAGCGAACACCGGGGAGCTGTTTTTT.

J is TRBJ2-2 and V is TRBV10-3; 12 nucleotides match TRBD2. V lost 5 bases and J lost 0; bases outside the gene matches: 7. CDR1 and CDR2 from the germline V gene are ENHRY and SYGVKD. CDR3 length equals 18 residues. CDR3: CAISPTSGGRTNTGELFF. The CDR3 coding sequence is TGTGCCATCAGTCCCACTAGCGGGGGGCGGACGAACACCGGGGAGCTGTTTTTT.

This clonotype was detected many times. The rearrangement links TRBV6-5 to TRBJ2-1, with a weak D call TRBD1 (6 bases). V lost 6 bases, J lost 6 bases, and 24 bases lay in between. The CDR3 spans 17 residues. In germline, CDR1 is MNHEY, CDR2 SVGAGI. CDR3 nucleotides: TGTGCCAGCAGCCAGGGGAATCGGGTGAGGGTTGGCAATGAGCAGTTCTTC. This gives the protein CASSQGNRVRVGNEQFF.

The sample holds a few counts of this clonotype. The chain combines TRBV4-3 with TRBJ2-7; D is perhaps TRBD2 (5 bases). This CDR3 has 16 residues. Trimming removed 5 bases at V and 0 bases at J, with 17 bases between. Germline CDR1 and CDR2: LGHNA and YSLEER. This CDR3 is CASSDRTGSSSYEQYF. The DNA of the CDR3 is TGCGCCAGCAGCGATCGGACGGGGTCCAGCTCCTACGAGCAGTACTTC.

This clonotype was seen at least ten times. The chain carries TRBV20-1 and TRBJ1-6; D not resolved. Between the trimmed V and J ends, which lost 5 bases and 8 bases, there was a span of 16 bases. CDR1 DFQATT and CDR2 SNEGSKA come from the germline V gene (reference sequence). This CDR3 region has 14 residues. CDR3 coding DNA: TGCAGTGCTCCCACCGCCCCCGGGGATTCACCCCTCCACTTT. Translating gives CSAPTAPGDSPLHF.

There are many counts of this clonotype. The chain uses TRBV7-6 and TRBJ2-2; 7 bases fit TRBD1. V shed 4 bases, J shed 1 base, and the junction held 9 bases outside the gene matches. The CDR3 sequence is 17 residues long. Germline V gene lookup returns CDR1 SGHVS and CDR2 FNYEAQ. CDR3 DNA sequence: TGTGCCAGCAGCTCCCCCGAGGGACAGTGGAACACCGGGGAGCTGTTTTTT. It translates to CASSSPEGQWNTGELFF.

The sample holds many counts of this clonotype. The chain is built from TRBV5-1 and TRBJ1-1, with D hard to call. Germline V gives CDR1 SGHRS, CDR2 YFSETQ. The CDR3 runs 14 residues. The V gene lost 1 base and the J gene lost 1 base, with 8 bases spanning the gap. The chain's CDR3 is CASSLNPGNTEAFF. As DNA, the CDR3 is TGCGCCAGCAGCTTGAACCCGGGGAACACTGAAGCTTTCTTT.